These 23 T cell receptor beta chains share one sample of origin, sequenced in a study of T cell changes during pregnancy in multiple sclerosis. The assay was immunoSEQ multiplex PCR, and TCRdb's table has in-frame clones only and misses some. Of approximately 39,000 clones in the sample, 85% to 95% were seen once. Sequenced: PBMCs (not recorded whether the cells were cultured). The origin of the receptors is a female donor with multiple sclerosis, enrolled in a pregnancy study.

The chain uses TRBV2 and TRBJ2-1; the match to TRBD1 covers 9 bases. The CDR3 contains 12 residues. Unmatched junction bases numbered 0, after V lost 0 bases and J lost 12 bases. Germline V gives CDR1 SNHLY, CDR2 FYNNEI. The CDR3 DNA reads as TGTGCCAGCAGTGAAGCGGGACAGGGGCAGTTCTTC. This sequence encodes CASSEAGQGQFF.

The chain links TRBV9 to TRBJ2-2, with 8 positions matching TRBD2. Trimming at V came to 0 bases and at J to 7 bases, leaving 5 bases not matched to a gene. Germline V gene lookup returns CDR1 SGDLS and CDR2 YYNGEE. CDR3 size: 15 residues. The CDR3 DNA reads as TGTGCCAGCAGCGTAGGAAGCGGGAGCGGCGGGGAGCTGTTTTTT. Translation gives CASSVGSGSGGELFF.

V usage is TRBV28 and J usage is TRBJ1-4, with TRBD1 matching 11 bases. This CDR3 region has 14 residues. Germline V CDR1 and CDR2: MDHEN, SYDVKM. V shed 2 bases, J shed 7 bases, and the junction held 0 bases outside the gene matches. CDR3 protein: CASSLGTGGEKLFF. The CDR3 region has the DNA TGTGCCAGCAGTTTAGGGACAGGGGGTGAAAAACTGTTTTTT.

The chain uses TRBV7-2 and TRBJ2-7; TRBD2 agrees at 8 bases. Trimming removed 2 bases from V and 0 bases from J; junction bases left unmatched: 9. The germline V gene encodes CDR1 SGHTA and CDR2 FQGNSA. This CDR3 has 17 residues. This CDR3 is CASSLFSGTSSSYEQYF. CDR3 nucleotides: TGTGCCAGCAGCTTATTTAGCGGGACATCCTCCTCCTACGAGCAGTACTTC.

This clone turned up a few times. This chain uses TRBV6-5 with TRBJ1-2; D is uncertain. The germline V gene has CDR1 MNHEY and CDR2 SVGAGI. CDR3 length: 14 residues. The V gene lost 6 bases and the J gene lost 4 bases, with 15 bases spanning the gap. For the CDR3, the DNA is TGTGCCAGCAGCTATCGTACGGGAGGCTATGGCTACACCTTC. Translating it yields CASSYRTGGYGYTF.

The CDR3 here is CASSLGTSGFYEQYF. For the CDR3, the DNA is TGTGCCAGCAGCTTGGGGACTAGCGGGTTCTACGAGCAGTACTTC. The chain has TRBV5-8 and TRBJ2-7, with 11 bases that match TRBD2. The trim removed 0 bases at V and 3 bases at J, leaving 2 bases unmatched. The CDR3 loop spans 15 amino acids. The germline V gene has CDR1 SGHTS and CDR2 YDEGEE.

Details on this clone: One junction end does not reproduce the germline sequence, and a read error may be involved. CDR3 in DNA: TGTGCCAGCAGCTTACGGTCAGGCGGGGAGGCGGACTTC. Translation gives CASSLRSGGEADF. The rearrangement links TRBV11-2 to TRBJ2-7; weak D call: TRBD2 (6 bases). Germline CDR1 is SGHAT and CDR2 is FQNNGV. The CDR3 is 13 residues long.

This chain connects TRBV5-5 to TRBJ2-7, with D possibly TRBD1 on 5 matching bases. Germline V gene sequence: CDR1 SGHKS, CDR2 YYEKEE (reference sequence). V lost 1 base, J lost 2 bases, and 10 bases lay in between. CDR3 length equals 14 residues. As DNA, the CDR3 is TGTGCCAGCAGCTTGAGGACACCGACCTACGAGCAGTACTTC. Translating it yields CASSLRTPTYEQYF.

The chain has TRBV4-1 and TRBJ2-1; 8 nucleotides agree with TRBD2. Germline CDR1 MGHRA, CDR2 YSYEKL. J lost 4 bases, V lost 0 bases, and 8 bases had no gene match. CDR3 length: 17 amino acids. This CDR3 reads CASSQETSERPYNEQFF. DNA of the CDR3: TGCGCCAGCAGCCAAGAGACTAGCGAAAGGCCGTACAATGAGCAGTTCTTC.

The V and J genes are TRBV18 and TRBJ1-1; unclear D gene. CDR1 and CDR2 from the germline V gene are KGHSH and LQKENI. CDR3 length: 14 residues. V gave up 5 bases and J gave up 1 base, with 11 bases separating them. Here the CDR3 reads CASSEMQENTEAFF. The CDR3 region has the DNA TGTGCCAGCTCAGAGATGCAGGAGAACACTGAAGCTTTCTTT. The whole variable domain, remainder taken from reference TRBV18 and TRBJ1-1, is NAGVMQNPRHLVRRRGQEARLRCSPMKGHSHVYWYRQLPEEGLKFMVYLQKENIIDESGMPKERFSAEFPKEGPSILRIQQVVRGDSAAYFCASSEMQENTEAFFGQGTRLTVV.

The chain employs TRBV19 and TRBJ1-5; no reliable D call. Germline V lookup: CDR1 LNHDA, CDR2 SQIVND (reference sequence). This CDR3 contains 14 residues. The germline V and J ends were trimmed by 6 bases and 0 bases, with 9 bases remaining between them. CDR3 DNA sequence: TGTGCCAGTAGCCCGGGTTTTAGCAATCAGCCCCAGCATTTT. Protein sequence: CASSPGFSNQPQHF.

The chain uses TRBV19 and TRBJ1-1, with D unresolved. Trimming stripped 1 base from V and 3 bases from J, with 12 bases between. Germline-derived CDR1 and CDR2 are LNHDA and SQIVND (reference sequence). The CDR3 totals 15 residues. DNA of the CDR3: TGTGCCAGTAGTATAGGGGGAACAGCATACACTGAAGCTTTCTTT. This sequence encodes CASSIGGTAYTEAFF.

This clone was found once. This chain connects TRBV6-1 to TRBJ1-3; 7 bases line up with TRBD1. Per the germline V gene, CDR1 is MNHNS and CDR2 is SASEGT. The length of the CDR3 is 14 residues. V trimming: 6 bases; J trimming: 0 bases; junction bases outside the gene matches: 2. CDR3: CASRQGGSGNTIYF. DNA for the CDR3: TGTGCCAGCAGGCAGGGGGGCTCTGGAAACACCATATATTTT.

The rearrangement links TRBV19 to TRBJ1-4, with a possible D match to TRBD1 (5 bases). The CDR3 is 16 residues long. V lost 3 bases, J lost 0 bases, and 11 bases lay in between. Germline values: CDR1 LNHDA, CDR2 SQIVND (reference sequence). The CDR3 DNA is TGTGCCAGTAGTATTTTGGGGGGAACAACTAATGAAAAACTGTTTTTT. Translation gives CASSILGGTTNEKLFF.

The chain joins TRBV30 to TRBJ2-3; D gene ambiguous. The CDR3 runs 14 residues. The V gene's germline CDR1 is GTSNPN and CDR2 SVGIG (reference sequence). V lost 0 bases and J lost 3, with 10 bases in between. The CDR3 DNA reads as TGTGCCTGGAGTGTACCGTCTAGAACAGATACGCAGTATTTT. This gives the protein CAWSVPSRTDTQYF.

DNA of the CDR3: TGTGCCAGTAGTGACCGGACAAATTACGAGCAGTACTTC. The encoded protein is CASSDRTNYEQYF. V is TRBV19 and J is TRBJ2-7; D possibly corresponds to TRBD1 (5 bases). Trimming took 5 bases from V and 4 from J, leaving 12 bases between them. The CDR3 covers 13 residues. The germline CDR1 and CDR2 sequences are LNHDA and SQIVND (reference sequence).

The J gene is TRBJ2-7, the V gene TRBV7-2, with no clear D. CDR1 and CDR2 (germline): SGHTA, FQGNSA. V was clipped by 4 bases and J by 6 bases, with 16 bases between them. The length of the CDR3 is 14 residues. The CDR3, as DNA: TGTGCCAGCAGCTCCTCTCCAGAAGGGCGCGAGCAGTACTTC. Its translation is CASSSSPEGREQYF.

The V call is TRBV9, the J call TRBJ2-1; D not resolved. Germline CDR1 reads SGDLS; CDR2 reads YYNGEE. The CDR3 covers 13 residues. V was pared by 3 bases and J by 4 bases, with 8 bases between. CDR3 bases: TGTGCCAGCAGCGCCGAAATATACAATGAGCAGTTCTTC. It specifies CASSAEIYNEQFF.

The chain is built from TRBV19 and TRBJ2-3; 10 nucleotides agree with TRBD2. With V trimmed by 6 bases and J by 4 bases, 4 bases remained unmatched. Germline-derived CDR1 and CDR2 are LNHDA and SQIVND (reference sequence). The CDR3 runs 14 residues. The CDR3 protein is CASRLAGEADTQYF. The CDR3 DNA follows: TGTGCCAGTAGGCTAGCGGGAGAGGCAGATACGCAGTATTTT.

V and J are TRBV2 and TRBJ2-2; D is tentatively TRBD1 or TRBD2 (5 bases each). Germline V CDR1 and CDR2: SNHLY, FYNNEI. This CDR3 is 16 amino acids long. V dropped 6 bases and J dropped 2 bases, with 16 bases sitting between them. The CDR3 reads CASSRWGSENTGELFF. CDR3 nucleotide sequence: TGTGCCAGCAGCCGGTGGGGGTCGGAAAACACCGGGGAGCTGTTTTTT.

The V and J genes are TRBV2 and TRBJ1-2; D is ambiguous. From germline, CDR1 is SNHLY and CDR2 FYNNEI. CDR3 length: 12 residues. Trimming took 4 bases from V and 4 from J, leaving 7 bases between them. DNA for the CDR3: TGTGCCAGCAGTGTCGAGAGCTATGGCTACACCTTC. It specifies CASSVESYGYTF.

The V and J genes are TRBV5-4 and TRBJ2-7, with D possibly TRBD1 on 6 matching bases. CDR1 and CDR2 from the germline V gene are SGHNT and YYREEE (reference sequence). This CDR3 has 13 residues. Trimming removed 3 bases from V and 6 bases from J, with 13 bases in between. CDR3 nucleotide sequence: TGTGCCAGCAGCTACCCTAACAGGGTCGAGCAGTACTTC. Protein: CASSYPNRVEQYF.

This chain connects TRBV4-1 to TRBJ1-2; the D is unclear. Germline CDR1 is MGHRA and CDR2 is YSYEKL. V lost 0 bases to trimming and J lost 8 bases, with 10 bases between them. The CDR3 spans 13 residues. CDR3 amino acids: CASSQEGGGGYTF. CDR3 nucleotides: TGCGCCAGCAGCCAAGAAGGAGGAGGGGGCTACACCTTC.